Listed here are 30 T cell receptor beta chains from one sample, sequenced in a study of blood T cell repertoires in COVID-19. Here immunoSEQ multiplex PCR was the method, and the copy in TCRdb shows in-frame clones only, minus some. The sample records approximately 150,000 clones, approximately 84% being singletons. Sequenced: peripheral blood. The receptors were sampled from a human donor with acute or convalescent COVID-19. The donor label of this sample is uncertain.

This rearrangement joins TRBV12-3 or TRBV12-4 to TRBJ1-2; 7 nucleotides align to TRBD1. V shed 7 bases, J shed 4 bases, and the junction held 6 bases outside the gene matches. This CDR3 comprises 13 residues. The CDR3 nucleotides are TGTGCCAGCACCGTGACAGGGACCTATGGCTACACCTTC. This translates into CASTVTGTYGYTF.

The chain carries TRBV6-2 or TRBV6-3 and TRBJ1-5, with D maybe TRBD1 (6 bases). Per germline, CDR1 MNHEY and CDR2 SVGEGT. The length of the CDR3 is 13 residues. V dropped 6 bases and J dropped 7 bases, with 13 bases sitting between them. This CDR3 reads CASSRGGVQPQHF. The CDR3 coding sequence is TGTGCCAGCAGCAGAGGGGGAGTCCAGCCCCAGCATTTT.

The chain has TRBV7-6 and TRBJ2-1; TRBD1 agrees at 7 bases. The CDR3 spans 17 residues. Germline-derived CDR1 and CDR2 are SGHVS and FNYEAQ. Trimming took 4 bases from V and 0 from J; bases not matched to a gene: 9. CDR3 amino acids: CASSSKTGTSSYNEQFF. CDR3 sequence (DNA): TGTGCCAGCAGCTCGAAGACAGGGACCAGCTCCTACAATGAGCAGTTCTTC.

This clone has just a few counts. The V gene is TRBV5-5, the J gene TRBJ1-3; no firm D call. The germline V gene encodes CDR1 SGHKS and CDR2 YYEKEE (reference sequence). V was trimmed by 0 bases and J by 0 bases, leaving 7 bases between them. The CDR3 loop spans 15 amino acids. The CDR3 DNA reads TGTGCCAGCAGCTTGGTAGAAGACTCTGGAAACACCATATATTTT. Its protein product is CASSLVEDSGNTIYF.

The rearrangement links TRBV4-3 to TRBJ1-4, with 8 bases lining up with TRBD1. The J segment lost 8 bases and the V segment lost 0 bases, leaving 8 bases of the junction unmatched. Germline CDR1 is LGHNA and CDR2 is YSLEER. The CDR3 is 16 residues long. CDR3 in DNA: TGCGCCAGCAGCCAAGATGAGGGGACAGGAAGCGAAAAACTGTTTTTT. The encoded protein is CASSQDEGTGSEKLFF.

DNA of the CDR3: TGTGCCAGCAGCCTGACAGATTTTAATGAAAAACTGTTTTTT. Amino acid sequence: CASSLTDFNEKLFF. This chain uses TRBV5-5 with TRBJ1-4; D is perhaps TRBD1 (5 bases). V was cut by 4 bases and J by 4 bases, with 11 bases left in between. The CDR3 spans 14 residues. Germline V gives CDR1 SGHKS, CDR2 YYEKEE (reference sequence).

This rearrangement joins TRBV7-9 to TRBJ1-1, with 7 bases that match TRBD1. The ends lost 11 bases at V and 2 bases at J; junction bases unmatched: 8. Germline V CDR1 and CDR2: SEHNR, FQNEAQ (reference sequence). This CDR3 has 13 amino acids. This CDR3 is CAGDRTGNTEAFF. The DNA for the CDR3 is TGTGCCGGGGATAGGACAGGAAACACTGAAGCTTTCTTT.

J is TRBJ2-2 and V is TRBV2; maybe TRBD1 (5 bases). V was cut by 7 bases and J by 0 bases, with 12 bases left in between. The CDR3 totals 15 residues. Germline V lookup: CDR1 SNHLY, CDR2 FYNNEI. The CDR3 loop is CASTVSGPNTGELFF. The CDR3 DNA reads as TGTGCCAGCACGGTGTCAGGGCCGAACACCGGGGAGCTGTTTTTT.

Worth noting for this clone: The DNA is omitted, as the CDR3 cannot be located on it reliably, and the CDR3 follows TCRdb's listing. The chain couples TRBV29-1 to TRBJ1-4; the table's D call TRBD1 went unverified against the DNA. CDR1 and CDR2 from the germline V gene are SQVTM and ANQGSEA. Including both end residues, the CDR3 is 12 amino acids long. CDR3 amino acids: CSVAEGAGNLFF.

This clone has only one observation. The chain joins TRBV19 to TRBJ2-7, with TRBD2 identical over 13 bases. The germline V gene has CDR1 LNHDA and CDR2 SQIVND (reference sequence). There are 17 residues in the CDR3. V was clipped by 2 bases and J by 6 bases; unmatched bases: 10. The CDR3 DNA follows: TGTGCCAGTAGTATAATCGTCGGACTAGCGGGGGTGAGCGAGCAGTACTTC. Protein: CASSIIVGLAGVSEQYF.

The rearrangement uses TRBV6-2 or TRBV6-3 and TRBJ1-4; no definite D call. Germline CDR1 and CDR2: MNHEY and SVGEGT. CDR3 length: 18 residues. Trimming cost V 6 bases and J 0 bases, with 20 bases left between them. The DNA for the CDR3 is TGTGCCAGCAGCCTCGATACGGATAGGACTGCAACTAATGAAAAACTGTTTTTT. Translated: CASSLDTDRTATNEKLFF.

The rearrangement links TRBV11-3 to TRBJ2-1, with 8 bases fitting TRBD2. The CDR3 contains 13 residues. Germline V gene sequence: CDR1 SGHNT, CDR2 YENEEA. The V segment lost 5 bases and the J segment 9 bases; nucleotides outside the gene matches: 6. Written as DNA, the CDR3 is TGTGCCAGCAGCGAAGGACTAGCCTTTGAGCAGTTCTTC. Residues: CASSEGLAFEQFF.

This clone occurred once. This chain uses TRBV6-1 with TRBJ2-7, with a possible D match to TRBD2 (6 bases). V lost 1 base, J lost 2 bases, and 9 bases lay in between. Germline lookup yields CDR1 MNHNS and CDR2 SASEGT. The CDR3 extends over 14 amino acids. CDR3 bases: TGTGCCAGCAGTGAAGACGGGGGAACCTACGAGCAGTACTTC. This sequence encodes CASSEDGGTYEQYF.

This clone was seen just once. The chain combines TRBV28 with TRBJ2-5; no reliable D call. The CDR3 is 12 amino acids. CDR1 is MDHEN, CDR2 SYDVKM, per germline. The V gene lost 6 bases and the J gene lost 2 bases, with 7 bases spanning the gap. This CDR3 reads CASRKLQETQYF. As DNA, the CDR3 is TGTGCCAGCAGGAAACTACAAGAGACCCAGTACTTC.

The V gene is TRBV18, the J gene TRBJ1-5; 7 bases map to TRBD1. Germline loops: CDR1 KGHSH, CDR2 LQKENI. J was trimmed by 0 bases and V by 3 bases; bases with no gene match: 8. CDR3 length: 17 residues. The CDR3 DNA follows: TGTGCCAGCTCACCGACCGGGACAGTCTATAGCAATCAGCCCCAGCATTTT. This sequence encodes CASSPTGTVYSNQPQHF. The whole variable domain, filled in from reference TRBV18 and TRBJ1-5, reads NAGVMQNPRHLVRRRGQEARLRCSPMKGHSHVYWYRQLPEEGLKFMVYLQKENIIDESGMPKERFSAEFPKEGPSILRIQQVVRGDSAAYFCASSPTGTVYSNQPQHFGDGTRLSIL.

V is TRBV10-3 and J is TRBJ2-5, with D tentatively TRBD1 (8 bases). Trimming cost V 6 bases and J 2 bases, with 28 bases left between them. Germline V gene data show CDR1 as ENHRY and CDR2 as SYGVKD. This CDR3 contains 19 residues. CDR3 loop: CAIRGGTGRFTPNQETQYF. CDR3 coding DNA: TGTGCCATCAGGGGGGGGACAGGCCGATTCACCCCCAATCAAGAGACCCAGTACTTC.

The chain couples TRBV12-5 to TRBJ1-1, with D possibly TRBD1 on 6 matching bases. This CDR3 contains 15 residues. Trimming removed 5 bases at V and 0 bases at J, with 13 bases between. Germline assignment: CDR1 LGHNT and CDR2 FRNRAP. This chain's CDR3 is CASGPSGTLNTEAFF. DNA for the CDR3: TGTGCTAGTGGTCCCTCCGGGACACTGAACACTGAAGCTTTCTTT.

This sequence joins TRBV11-3 and TRBJ1-5, with D possibly TRBD1 on 6 matching bases. V was trimmed by 5 bases and J by 0 bases, leaving 17 bases between them. Germline V gene sequence: CDR1 SGHNT, CDR2 YENEEA. The CDR3 is 17 residues long. CDR3 nucleotide sequence: TGTGCCAGCAGCCCTCACGACAGGACAAATAGCAATCAGCCCCAGCATTTT. It encodes CASSPHDRTNSNQPQHF.

The chain combines TRBV28 with TRBJ1-2, with 10 nucleotides matching TRBD1. V gave up 2 bases and J gave up 1 base; unmatched junction bases: 1. The CDR3 is 15 amino acids. Per germline, CDR1 MDHEN and CDR2 SYDVKM. The CDR3 DNA reads as TGTGCCAGCAGTTTACGGGACAGGGGTAACTATGGCTACACCTTC. Its protein product is CASSLRDRGNYGYTF.

This chain uses TRBV18 with TRBJ2-7; the D gene is possibly TRBD2 (7 bases). Per the germline V gene, CDR1 is KGHSH and CDR2 is LQKENI. The CDR3 runs 16 residues. V was shortened by 2 bases and J by 3 bases, with 17 bases between the two germline ends. The CDR3, as DNA: TGTGCCAGCTCACCAATTTCACGGGGGGCTGGCTACGAGCAGTACTTC. Its protein product is CASSPISRGAGYEQYF.

This chain connects TRBV5-8 to TRBJ2-1; 14 nucleotides line up with TRBD2. In germline, CDR1 is SGHTS, CDR2 YDEGEE. The ends lost 2 bases at V and 4 bases at J; junction bases unmatched: 5. The CDR3 is 17 amino acids. The CDR3 region is CASSFGTSGGRYNEQFF. Written as DNA, the CDR3 is TGTGCCAGCAGCTTCGGGACTAGCGGGGGAAGATACAATGAGCAGTTCTTC.

V is TRBV10-3 and J is TRBJ1-2, with unresolved D. This CDR3 has 13 amino acids. V was shortened by 4 bases and J by 6 bases, with 12 bases between the two germline ends. Germline V gene lookup returns CDR1 ENHRY and CDR2 SYGVKD. For the CDR3, the DNA is TGTGCCATCAGTGTCGAACAAGTTCATGGCTACACCTTC. Translating it yields CAISVEQVHGYTF.

V usage is TRBV7-9 and J usage is TRBJ1-4; a possible D gene is TRBD1 (6 bases). V lost 2 bases to trimming and J lost 6 bases, with 13 bases between them. CDR3 length equals 15 residues. Looked up from germline, CDR1 is SEHNR and CDR2 is FQNEAQ (reference sequence). The CDR3 DNA reads as TGTGCCAGCAGCTTAAATTCCCGGACAGATGAAAAACTGTTTTTT. Amino acids: CASSLNSRTDEKLFF.

The J gene is TRBJ2-7, the V gene TRBV5-6, with D unresolved. Deletions cut 1 base from V and 1 base from J, with 3 bases between. The CDR3 runs to 12 residues. Germline V gives CDR1 SGHDT, CDR2 YYEEEE. For the CDR3, the DNA is TGTGCCAGCAGCTTGTTATCCTACGAGCAGTACTTC. Residues: CASSLLSYEQYF.

The chain joins TRBV24-1 to TRBJ2-3; D unclear. CDR1 and CDR2 from the germline V gene are KGHDR and SFDVKD. V was cut by 5 bases and J by 2 bases, with 7 bases left in between. The CDR3 spans 13 residues. The CDR3 DNA reads TGTGCCACCAGTGTACTCCACACAGATACGCAGTATTTT. It encodes CATSVLHTDTQYF.

V gene TRBV6-5 combines with J gene TRBJ1-5; D is uncertain. V dropped 6 bases and J dropped 7 bases, with 19 bases sitting between them. The CDR3 is 15 amino acids. CDR1 and CDR2 from the germline V gene are MNHEY and SVGAGI. The CDR3 region is CASSPRRVSRQPQHF. The CDR3, as DNA: TGTGCCAGCAGCCCAAGGAGGGTATCGCGACAGCCCCAGCATTTT.

J is TRBJ2-1 and V is TRBV4-3; 9 bases are shared with TRBD1. CDR1 and CDR2 from the germline V gene are LGHNA and YSLEER. Germline trimming cut 5 bases from V and 5 bases from J; bases unmatched to any gene: 7. This CDR3 is 15 amino acids long. The CDR3 sequence: CASSDRDREHNEQFF. CDR3 sequence (DNA): TGCGCCAGCAGCGACCGGGACAGGGAACACAATGAGCAGTTCTTC.

V and J are TRBV5-4 and TRBJ1-4; the match to TRBD1 covers 11 bases. After removal of 3 bases from V and 7 bases from J, the junction contained 5 bases not matched to a gene. Germline lookup yields CDR1 SGHNT and CDR2 YYREEE (reference sequence). CDR3 length equals 15 residues. The CDR3 reads CASSSGQGAGEKLFF. The CDR3 DNA reads TGTGCCAGCAGCTCCGGACAGGGGGCAGGTGAAAAACTGTTTTTT.

CDR3: CASSLEGPQANTGELFF. The CDR3 nucleotides read TGTGCCAGCAGCTTGGAGGGGCCCCAGGCGAACACCGGGGAGCTGTTTTTT. The rearrangement uses TRBV5-4 and TRBJ2-2; D possibly corresponds to TRBD1 (5 bases). There are 17 residues in the CDR3. From germline, CDR1 is SGHNT and CDR2 YYREEE (reference sequence). V lost 0 bases and J lost 0, with 12 bases in between.

Written as DNA, the CDR3 is TGTGCCAGCAGTTTCGACACAAAGTCCAATCAGCCCCAGCATTTT. This codes for CASSFDTKSNQPQHF. The genes are TRBV28 and TRBJ1-5, with unresolved D. Germline CDR1 is MDHEN and CDR2 is SYDVKM. The CDR3 consists of 15 residues. Trimming pared 3 bases from V and 3 bases from J, leaving 12 bases between.